These 18 T cell receptor beta chains came from one sample sequenced in a study of cytomegalovirus exposure and HLA in healthy donors (dated by TCRdb to 2017 to 2019). The library came from the immunoSEQ multiplex PCR assay. For the multiplex PCR, a mixture combining 60 forward primers for TCR Vbeta segments and 13 reverse primers for TCR Jbeta segments was used. TCRdb mirrors the immuneACCESS table, restricted to in-frame sequences. Some clones are absent from its copies; in checked studies, under half trace to an unresolved V gene, and the reason for the others is unknown. The sample table contains some 130,000 clones; only one count was recorded for less than 80% of them. Roughly 1.8% of the sample is held by the ten biggest clonotypes. Material for sequencing was PBMCs. The source is a female donor in good health and CMV-seropositive.

V and J are TRBV14 and TRBJ2-7; 10 bases map to TRBD2. V lost 6 bases to trimming and J lost 7 bases; unmatched junction nucleotides: 12. The CDR3 length is 15 residues. The germline gives CDR1 SGHDN, CDR2 FVKESK. The CDR3: CASSLSGGTLYEQYF. CDR3 nucleotide sequence: TGTGCCAGCAGTCTTAGCGGGGGGACGCTCTATGAGCAGTACTTC.

This clone came up a few times. The chain uses TRBV5-1 and TRBJ2-7, with D perhaps matching TRBD1 (5 bases). The ends were cut back, 0 bases at V and 4 bases at J, with 5 bases in the middle. Per the germline V gene, CDR1 is SGHRS and CDR2 is YFSETQ. The CDR3 is 12 residues long. CDR3 in amino acids: CASSLDRYEQYF. The CDR3 DNA reads as TGCGCCAGCAGCTTGGACAGGTACGAGCAGTACTTC. Using reference TRBV5-1 and TRBJ2-7 for the parts outside the CDR3, the full variable domain is KAGVTQTPRYLIKTRGQQVTLSCSPISGHRSVSWYQQTPGQGLQFLFEYFSETQRNKGNFPGRFSGRQFSNSRSEMNVSTLELGDSALYLCASSLDRYEQYFGPGTRLTVT.

The rearrangement links TRBV11-2 to TRBJ2-5; 11 positions match TRBD1. CDR3 length: 16 residues. Germline CDR1 reads SGHAT; CDR2 reads FQNNGV. Trimming took 5 bases from V and 4 from J; bases not matched to a gene: 9. The CDR3 loop reads CASSHGGQGAGETQYF. The CDR3 bases are TGTGCCAGCAGCCACGGTGGACAGGGGGCGGGAGAGACCCAGTACTTC.

The chain links TRBV5-1 to TRBJ2-5; the match to TRBD2 covers 8 bases. The V segment lost 1 base and the J segment 7 bases; nucleotides outside the gene matches: 9. Germline lookup yields CDR1 SGHRS and CDR2 YFSETQ. This CDR3 contains 15 residues. In nucleotides, the CDR3 is TGCGCCAGCAGCTTGCCGGGAGGGTCAATTGGGACCCAGTACTTC. Translating it yields CASSLPGGSIGTQYF.

The chain is built from TRBV7-3 and TRBJ2-2; tentatively, D is TRBD1 (5 bases). The CDR3 contains 17 residues. Germline V gene lookup returns CDR1 SGHTA and CDR2 FQGTGA. Trimming left V 5 bases short and J 0 bases short, with 16 bases between. CDR3 nucleotide sequence: TGTGCCAGCAGCCCAGGCTTTAGGGGCTCGAACACCGGGGAGCTGTTTTTT. Protein product: CASSPGFRGSNTGELFF.

The chain has TRBV27 and TRBJ1-6, with 7 bases that match TRBD1. Per the germline V gene, CDR1 is MNHEY and CDR2 is SMNVEV (reference sequence). The CDR3 consists of 17 residues. V trimming: 8 bases; J trimming: 10 bases; junction bases outside the gene matches: 20. The CDR3: CASGETGVKFSGSPLHF. The CDR3 region has the DNA TGTGCCAGCGGAGAAACAGGGGTGAAGTTCTCCGGATCACCCCTCCACTTT.

The chain is built from TRBV19 and TRBJ2-5; TRBD2 matches 8 bases. CDR1 is LNHDA and CDR2 is SQIVND in the germline V gene (reference sequence). J lost 1 base, V lost 5 bases, and 6 bases had no gene match. The CDR3 totals 15 residues. CDR3 loop: CASSWGLGVQETQYF. The CDR3 DNA follows: TGTGCCAGTAGTTGGGGACTAGGAGTCCAAGAGACCCAGTACTTC.

J is TRBJ2-2 and V is TRBV19; D is possibly TRBD1 (5 bases). Germline CDR1 and CDR2: LNHDA and SQIVND (reference sequence). This CDR3 spans 16 amino acids. V was trimmed by 4 bases and J by 0 bases, leaving 12 bases between them. The CDR3: CASSNRRMANTGELFF. CDR3 DNA sequence: TGTGCCAGTAGTAACAGGCGCATGGCGAACACCGGGGAGCTGTTTTTT.

The J gene is TRBJ2-3, the V gene TRBV18; D is perhaps TRBD1 (6 bases). V lost 6 bases, J lost 2 bases, and 30 bases lay in between. The CDR3 has 20 residues. From germline, CDR1 is KGHSH and CDR2 LQKENI. The CDR3 sequence: CASSGAEDSSLQSYTDTQYF. CDR3 DNA: TGTGCCAGCTCGGGGGCCGAGGACAGCTCTCTCCAGTCCTACACAGATACGCAGTATTTT. Combining the CDR3 with reference TRBV18 and TRBJ2-3 gives the whole variable domain NAGVMQNPRHLVRRRGQEARLRCSPMKGHSHVYWYRQLPEEGLKFMVYLQKENIIDESGMPKERFSAEFPKEGPSILRIQQVVRGDSAAYFCASSGAEDSSLQSYTDTQYFGPGTRLTVL.

The chain employs TRBV5-5 and TRBJ1-1; tentative D call: TRBD1 (5 bases). Trimming pared 4 bases from V and 7 bases from J, leaving 14 bases between. CDR3 length: 13 residues. Germline lookup yields CDR1 SGHKS and CDR2 YYEKEE (reference sequence). The CDR3 sequence: CASSDWRGNEAFF. The CDR3 region has the DNA TGTGCCAGCAGCGATTGGAGGGGAAATGAAGCTTTCTTT.

This chain joins TRBV4-1 and TRBJ1-2; 8 positions match TRBD1. Germline CDR1 MGHRA, CDR2 YSYEKL. CDR3 length equals 15 residues. J gave up 8 bases and V 4 bases, and 12 bases lay outside the gene matches. CDR3 region: CASSPIYRGSGGYTF. The DNA for the CDR3 is TGCGCCAGCAGCCCGATTTACAGGGGGAGCGGAGGCTACACCTTC.

V and J are TRBV29-1 and TRBJ2-7, with D maybe TRBD2 (7 bases). Germline V gene data show CDR1 as SQVTM and CDR2 as ANQGSEA. V lost 5 bases and J 5 bases, leaving 16 bases between the germline ends. The CDR3 sequence is 13 residues long. For the CDR3, the DNA is TGCAGCGTTCTTCGGGGGGCCCACCACGAGCAGTACTTC. Translating it yields CSVLRGAHHEQYF.

The J gene is TRBJ2-1, the V gene TRBV10-2; possible D gene TRBD1, 6 bases. The CDR3 covers 14 residues. Trimming removed 0 bases at V and 13 bases at J, with 16 bases between. Germline CDR1 is WSHSY and CDR2 is SAAADI. The CDR3 nucleotides read TGCGCCAGCAGTGAGTCGGGGGCTAGGGGAATCCAGTTCTTC. Its translation is CASSESGARGIQFF.

V gene TRBV4-1 combines with J gene TRBJ2-3; 11 bases agree with TRBD2. This CDR3 has 20 residues. Germline V CDR1 and CDR2: MGHRA, YSYEKL. V dropped 2 bases and J dropped 4; count of bases not matched to a gene: 17. The CDR3 DNA is TGCGCCAGCAGCCAACCAAGGATGAGTGCGACTAGCGGGGTGGCAGATACGCAGTATTTT. This encodes CASSQPRMSATSGVADTQYF.

This rearrangement joins TRBV28 to TRBJ1-1, with D possibly being TRBD1 (6 bases). This CDR3 spans 15 amino acids. V was shortened by 8 bases and J by 3 bases, with 19 bases between the two germline ends. Germline-derived CDR1 and CDR2 are MDHEN and SYDVKM. For the CDR3, the DNA is TGTGCCAGCCGGGGAGCAGGGGCCGCCGACACTGAAGCTTTCTTT. This codes for CASRGAGAADTEAFF.

The gene calls are TRBV11-2 and TRBJ2-7; weak D call: TRBD2 (6 bases). Trimming shortened V by 1 base and J by 6 bases, and 19 bases separated the two germline ends. The CDR3 has 16 residues. Germline-derived CDR1 and CDR2 are SGHAT and FQNNGV. This chain's CDR3 is CASSLGGVATGAEQYF. For the CDR3, the DNA is TGTGCCAGCAGCTTAGGGGGGGTGGCGACTGGGGCCGAGCAGTACTTC.

The genes are TRBV29-1 and TRBJ2-5, with 8 bases lining up with TRBD1. Germline CDR1 is SQVTM and CDR2 is ANQGSEA. This CDR3 has 13 amino acids. With 2 bases clipped from V and 5 bases from J, the junction kept 4 bases outside the gene matches. CDR3 coding DNA: TGCAGCGTTGAAACGGACAGGGTTGAGACCCAGTACTTC. This sequence encodes CSVETDRVETQYF. The full variable domain, in which reference TRBV29-1 and TRBJ2-5 provide the parts outside the CDR3, is SAVISQKPSRDICQRGTSLTIQCQVDSQVTMMFWYRQQPGQSLTLIATANQGSEATYESGFVIDKFPISRPNLTFSTLTVSNMSPEDSSIYLCSVETDRVETQYFGPGTRLLVL.

The chain uses TRBV5-5 and TRBJ2-5; TRBD1 matches 7 bases. V shed 0 bases and J 5 bases; nucleotides not matched to a gene: 10. Germline V gene data show CDR1 as SGHKS and CDR2 as YYEKEE (reference sequence). The CDR3 contains 16 residues. CDR3 region: CASSLEHRGFSETQYF. CDR3 nucleotides: TGTGCCAGCAGCTTGGAGCACAGGGGTTTTTCGGAGACCCAGTACTTC.